What follows describes a single T cell receptor (beta chain). Its specificity is not known. The CDR3 has 13 residues. V was trimmed by 6 bases and J by 6 bases, leaving 14 bases between them. Germline V gene sequence: CDR1 ENHRY, CDR2 SYGVKD. TCRdb keeps only in-frame clones here, not all; method: immunoSEQ multiplex PCR. This sample has approximately 85,000 clones, with about 93% found just once. These data belong to a study of graft-versus-host responses after intestinal transplantation. The V and J genes are TRBV10-3 and TRBJ1-1; D may be TRBD1 (5 bases). The TCR sequence derives from a human donor who was the organ donor for an intestinal transplant. The specimen was unstimulated CD8+ T cells sorted from spleen or lymph node cells, collected before transplant. CDR3: CAISRLEGAEAFF. The CDR3 DNA follows: TGTGCCATCAGCCGCCTTGAAGGGGCTGAAGCTTTCTTT.